A selection of T cell receptor beta chains follows, all from one sample in a study of shared clonotypes between healthy human individuals. The method was immunoSEQ multiplex PCR; TCRdb's version includes in-frame clones alone and lacks a portion of them. The sample lists about 1.4 million clones, roughly 95% occurring once. Sample: naive CD4+ T cells sorted from blood. The receptors stem from a man under 40 in good health. Each CDR3 is given with its conserved first and last residue. The D gene is left open where the match is weak. Size values are once, few and many counts, or a class for expanded clones, and some rows have none.

d_gene: NA; j_gene: TRBJ1-1; abundance: NA; v_gene: TRBV29-1; CDR3nt: TGCAGCGTTGGACGACGGGACGGAACTGAAGCTTTCTTT; CDR3aa: CSVGRRDGTEAFF
d_gene: TRBD2; j_gene: TRBJ2-1; abundance: NA; v_gene: TRBV18; CDR3nt: TGTGCCAGCTCATCACTAGCGGGCAATGAGCAGTTCTTC; CDR3aa: CASSSLAGNEQFF
d_gene: NA; j_gene: TRBJ2-3; abundance: NA; v_gene: TRBV6-5; CDR3nt: TGTGCCAGCAGTTACTTTGCAAGCTCAGATACGCAGTATTTT; CDR3aa: CASSYFASSDTQYF
d_gene: NA; j_gene: TRBJ2-4; abundance: NA; v_gene: TRBV7-2; CDR3nt: TGTGCCAGCAGCGGACAGAAAAACATTCAGTACTTC; CDR3aa: CASSGQKNIQYF
d_gene: TRBD1; j_gene: TRBJ2-2; abundance: NA; v_gene: TRBV5-4; CDR3nt: TGTGCCAGCAGCTTGCAGGGGGCGCCCGGGGAGCTGTTTTTT; CDR3aa: CASSLQGAPGELFF
d_gene: NA; j_gene: TRBJ2-7; abundance: NA; v_gene: TRBV19; CDR3nt: TGTGCCAGCGGGGACCTGGACGAGCAGTACTTC; CDR3aa: CASGDLDEQYF
d_gene: TRBD2; j_gene: TRBJ2-3; abundance: NA; v_gene: TRBV25-1; CDR3nt: TGTGCCAGCAGTCCCAAAGCGGGAAGGGTGACAGATACGCAGTATTTT; CDR3aa: CASSPKAGRVTDTQYF
d_gene: TRBD1; j_gene: TRBJ1-2; abundance: NA; v_gene: TRBV19; CDR3nt: TGTGCCAGTAGTATCTTGACAGGGATCCATGGCTACACCTTC; CDR3aa: CASSILTGIHGYTF
d_gene: NA; j_gene: TRBJ2-2; abundance: NA; v_gene: TRBV27; CDR3nt: TGTGCCAGCAGTCCTATCGCCCGCCAGAGTAGGCACACCGGGGAGCTGTTTTTT; CDR3aa: CASSPIARQSRHTGELFF
d_gene: TRBD2; j_gene: TRBJ2-1; abundance: NA; v_gene: TRBV10-1; CDR3nt: TGCGCCAGCAGTGCCGGGTGGATAGCGGGATCATACAATGAGCAGTTCTTC; CDR3aa: CASSAGWIAGSYNEQFF
d_gene: NA; j_gene: TRBJ2-1; abundance: once; v_gene: TRBV9; CDR3nt: TGTGCCAGCAGCTTAGAGTGGTGGGGCTCCTCGAGCTCCTACAATGAGCAGTTCTTC; CDR3aa: CASSLEWWGSSSSYNEQFF
d_gene: TRBD2; j_gene: TRBJ2-7; abundance: NA; v_gene: TRBV9; CDR3nt: TGTGCCAGCAGCGGTAGCGGGAGGGCCCACGAGCAGTACTTC; CDR3aa: CASSGSGRAHEQYF
d_gene: TRBD1; j_gene: TRBJ2-3; abundance: NA; v_gene: TRBV11-2; CDR3nt: TGTGCCAGCAGCCACTACAGGGGATGGGGCACAGATACGCAGTATTTT; CDR3aa: CASSHYRGWGTDTQYF
d_gene: TRBD1; j_gene: TRBJ1-3; abundance: NA; v_gene: TRBV7-6; CDR3nt: TGTGCCAGCAGCTTAGTATCTCAGGGGGCGAATGGAAACACCATATATTTT; CDR3aa: CASSLVSQGANGNTIYF
d_gene: TRBD2; j_gene: TRBJ2-1; abundance: NA; v_gene: TRBV10-3; CDR3nt: TGTGCCATCAGTGAAATCCCTAGCGGCTACAATGAGCAGTTCTTC; CDR3aa: CAISEIPSGYNEQFF
d_gene: TRBD1; j_gene: TRBJ2-7; abundance: NA; v_gene: TRBV10-1; CDR3nt: TGCGCCAGCAGTGAGGGACAGGGCTACGAGCAGTACTTC; CDR3aa: CASSEGQGYEQYF
d_gene: NA; j_gene: TRBJ2-7; abundance: NA; v_gene: TRBV5-1; CDR3nt: TGCGCCAGCAGACTTCGACTTGAATCCCTCTCCTACGAGCAGTACTTC; CDR3aa: CASRLRLESLSYEQYF
d_gene: NA; j_gene: TRBJ1-1; abundance: few; v_gene: TRBV18; CDR3nt: TGTGCCAGCTCAACAGTGAACACTGAAGCTTTCTTT; CDR3aa: CASSTVNTEAFF
d_gene: NA; j_gene: TRBJ2-7; abundance: NA; v_gene: TRBV11-2; CDR3nt: TGTGCCAGCAGGGGGATAAGGGGCCCATACTACGAGCAGTACTTC; CDR3aa: CASRGIRGPYYEQYF
d_gene: TRBD2; j_gene: TRBJ2-1; abundance: NA; v_gene: TRBV5-1; CDR3nt: TGCGCCAGCAGCTTGGCCGGGCTAGCGGGGATCTACAATGAGCAGTTCTTC; CDR3aa: CASSLAGLAGIYNEQFF
d_gene: TRBD1; j_gene: TRBJ2-3; abundance: NA; v_gene: TRBV18; CDR3nt: TGTGCCAGCTCACCAAGGACAGGGTCGAGAGATACGCAGTATTTT; CDR3aa: CASSPRTGSRDTQYF
d_gene: NA; j_gene: TRBJ1-2; abundance: NA; v_gene: TRBV2; CDR3nt: TGTGCCAGCAACGTCGACACCCTTGGTTATGGCTACACCTTC; CDR3aa: CASNVDTLGYGYTF
d_gene: NA; j_gene: TRBJ1-2; abundance: NA; v_gene: TRBV5-1; CDR3nt: TGCGCCAGCAGCATTGGACCGATTAACTATGGCTACACCTTC; CDR3aa: CASSIGPINYGYTF
d_gene: NA; j_gene: TRBJ1-1; abundance: NA; v_gene: TRBV6-5; CDR3nt: TGTGCCAGCAGTTACACACCCGCCACTGAAGCTTTCTTT; CDR3aa: CASSYTPATEAFF
d_gene: NA; j_gene: TRBJ1-1; abundance: NA; v_gene: TRBV4-1; CDR3nt: TGCGCCAGCAGCTGGGGGAACACTGAAGCTTTCTTT; CDR3aa: CASSWGNTEAFF
d_gene: NA; j_gene: TRBJ2-1; abundance: NA; v_gene: TRBV19; CDR3nt: TGTGCCAGTAGCGGGCCGCGCTGGGAGCAGTTCTTC; CDR3aa: CASSGPRWEQFF
d_gene: NA; j_gene: TRBJ1-3; abundance: NA; v_gene: TRBV28; CDR3nt: TGTGCCAGCAGTCACCAACGGGCCTCTGGAAACACCATATATTTT; CDR3aa: CASSHQRASGNTIYF
d_gene: TRBD1; j_gene: TRBJ2-5; abundance: NA; v_gene: TRBV18; CDR3nt: TGTGCCAGCTCACCCCTTAAGGGGGACAGGTTCCAAGAGACCCAGTACTTC; CDR3aa: CASSPLKGDRFQETQYF
d_gene: NA; j_gene: TRBJ2-7; abundance: NA; v_gene: TRBV7-6; CDR3nt: TGTGCCAGCCCGCCGATGTTTTCCGTCTTCCACGAGCAGTACTTC; CDR3aa: CASPPMFSVFHEQYF
d_gene: NA; j_gene: TRBJ1-5; abundance: NA; v_gene: TRBV5-1; CDR3nt: TGCGCCAGCAGTATGATAGGAGATCAGCCCCAGCATTTT; CDR3aa: CASSMIGDQPQHF
d_gene: NA; j_gene: TRBJ2-1; abundance: NA; v_gene: TRBV11-3; CDR3nt: TGTGCCAGCAGCTTATTGAGGGGCCGCTACAATGAGCAGTTCTTC; CDR3aa: CASSLLRGRYNEQFF
d_gene: TRBD1; j_gene: TRBJ2-7; abundance: NA; v_gene: TRBV28; CDR3nt: TGTGCCAGCAGTTCCCCAACCCGAAGACAGGGGGTTTACTACTACGAGCAGTACTTC; CDR3aa: CASSSPTRRQGVYYYEQYF
d_gene: TRBD2; j_gene: TRBJ2-3; abundance: NA; v_gene: TRBV5-1; CDR3nt: TGCGCCAGCTACGCTAGCGGAGCTAGCACAGATACGCAGTATTTT; CDR3aa: CASYASGASTDTQYF
d_gene: NA; j_gene: TRBJ2-5; abundance: NA; v_gene: TRBV5-6; CDR3nt: TGTGCCAGCAGCTTGGATCAGGTCGGGATTGAAGAGACCCAGTACTTC; CDR3aa: CASSLDQVGIEETQYF
d_gene: NA; j_gene: TRBJ2-3; abundance: NA; v_gene: TRBV7-6; CDR3nt: TGTGCCAGCAGCTTAGTGGGGGTTAAAGATACGCAGTATTTT; CDR3aa: CASSLVGVKDTQYF
d_gene: TRBD1; j_gene: TRBJ1-2; abundance: NA; v_gene: TRBV19; CDR3nt: TGTGCCAGTAACCGGGCAGGGGGTTTGTATGGCTACACCTTC; CDR3aa: CASNRAGGLYGYTF
d_gene: NA; j_gene: TRBJ1-5; abundance: NA; v_gene: TRBV7-8; CDR3nt: TGTGCCAGCAGCTTAGCGCTGGGAGTCGGTAGGCCCCAGCATTTT; CDR3aa: CASSLALGVGRPQHF
d_gene: TRBD1; j_gene: TRBJ2-7; abundance: NA; v_gene: TRBV25-1; CDR3nt: TGTGCCAGCAGTGGGGGACAGGGGCCTACGTGGGAGCAGTACTTC; CDR3aa: CASSGGQGPTWEQYF